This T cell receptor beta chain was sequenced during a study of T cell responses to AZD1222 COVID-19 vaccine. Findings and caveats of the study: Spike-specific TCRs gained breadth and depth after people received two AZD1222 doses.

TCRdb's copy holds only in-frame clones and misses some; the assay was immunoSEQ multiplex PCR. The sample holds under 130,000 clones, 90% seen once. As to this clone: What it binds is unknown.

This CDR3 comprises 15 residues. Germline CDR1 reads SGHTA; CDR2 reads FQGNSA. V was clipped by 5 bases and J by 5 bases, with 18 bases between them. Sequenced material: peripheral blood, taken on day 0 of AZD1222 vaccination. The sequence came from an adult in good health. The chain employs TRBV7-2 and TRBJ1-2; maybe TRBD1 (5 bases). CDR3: CASSPLGQGGYGYTF. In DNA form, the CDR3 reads TGTGCCAGCAGCCCCCTCGGGCAGGGAGGGTATGGCTACACCTTC.